Described below is a single T cell receptor beta chain sequence and its context. The table came from immunoSEQ multiplex PCR; TCRdb's copy has only in-frame clones and leaves some out. The sample records hundreds of thousands of clones, over 90% being singletons. V shed 0 bases and J shed 6 bases, with 15 bases lying between them. There are 15 residues in the CDR3. Germline assignment: CDR1 SGHDN and CDR2 FVKESK. These data are taken from a study of shared T cell receptors in the human thymus. The chain couples TRBV14 to TRBJ2-7, with a weak D call TRBD1 (5 bases). The receptor comes from a human donor. Sequencing was performed on thymocytes. The CDR3 region is CASSQELQARSEQYF. The DNA for the CDR3 is TGTGCCAGCAGCCAAGAGTTACAGGCCCGGTCCGAGCAGTACTTC. The full variable domain, its missing parts supplied by reference TRBV14 and TRBJ2-7, is EAGVTQFPSHSVIEKGQTVTLRCDPISGHDNLYWYRRVMGKEIKFLLHFVKESKQDESGMPNNRFLAERTGGTYSTLKVQPAELEDSGVYFCASSQELQARSEQYFGPGTRLTVT.